These T cell receptor beta chains were read from a single sample in a study of tumor-infiltrating lymphocytes in oesophageal squamous cell carcinoma. TCRdb called the PCR reads again in MiXCR, with one record for every CDR3 protein. This sample has roughly 18,000 distinct CDR3 sequences, with roughly 42% found just once. Sequencing used esophageal tumor tissue. The receptors originated from a male donor with esophageal squamous cell carcinoma. Both conserved end residues are part of each CDR3. Fields, in order: CDR3 length, D gene, J gene, V gene, clone size, CDR3 DNA, CDR3 protein. The D gene is left open where the match is weak. Clone size is stated in some rows and not others, as once, few, many or a class when expanded.

length: 15; D: TRBD2; J: TRBJ2-3; V: TRBV7-6; size: -; DNA: TGTGCCAGCAGCTTACTAGCGGGAAGTCCAGATACGCAGTATTTT; CDR3: CASSLLAGSPDTQYF
length: 15; D: TRBD1; J: TRBJ2-1; V: TRBV11-2; size: medium-sized; DNA: TGTGCCAGCAGCAGCCGGGACAGCTCCTACAATGAGCAGTTCTTC; CDR3: CASSSRDSSYNEQFF
length: 16; D: -; J: TRBJ2-5; V: TRBV11-3; size: -; DNA: TGTGCCAGCAGCTCAGGTACAGGGCGATCCCAAGAGACCCAGTACTTC; CDR3: CASSSGTGRSQETQYF
length: 13; D: -; J: TRBJ2-3; V: TRBV7-6; size: -; DNA: TGTGCCAGCAACGCCCGGGGCCAAGAGACCCAGTTTTTT; CDR3: CASNARGQETQFF
length: 14; D: -; J: TRBJ2-7; V: TRBV7-8; size: few; DNA: TGTGCCAGCAGCCTAAACAGGAGGGTGACCGAGCAGTACTTC; CDR3: CASSLNRRVTEQYF
length: 13; D: TRBD1; J: TRBJ2-1; V: TRBV7-4; size: -; DNA: TGTGCCAGCAGCTTAGACCGGGACAGGGGTGAGTTCTTC; CDR3: CASSLDRDRGEFF
length: 14; D: -; J: TRBJ2-1; V: TRBV7-7; size: medium-sized; DNA: TGTGCTAGCAGCTTATCGAATCAGGGTGGCGGGAAGTTCTTC; CDR3: CASSLSNQGGGKFF
length: 17; D: -; J: TRBJ1-4; V: TRBV7-2; size: medium-sized; DNA: TGTGCCAGCAGCACTGAGGAGGGCCGCCCCTACGGAGAAAAACTGTTTTTT; CDR3: CASSTEEGRPYGEKLFF
length: 13; D: -; J: TRBJ2-1; V: TRBV7-6; size: -; DNA: TGTGCCAGCAGCTTAACCAGATACAATGAGCAGTTCTTC; CDR3: CASSLTRYNEQFF
length: 15; D: TRBD2; J: TRBJ2-6; V: TRBV5-4; size: many; DNA: TGTGCCAGCAGCTCGGAGGGAGGGGGGGCCAACGTCCTGACTTTC; CDR3: CASSSEGGGANVLTF
length: 14; D: -; J: TRBJ1-3; V: TRBV12-3/TRBV12-4; size: -; DNA: TGTGCCAGCAGTTTGGGCGGGGGCGGGGACACCATATATTTT; CDR3: CASSLGGGGDTIYF
length: 15; D: -; J: TRBJ2-3; V: TRBV12-3/TRBV12-4; size: few; DNA: TGTGCCAGCAGCTACCAGCCTAAAAAAACAGATACGCAGTATTTT; CDR3: CASSYQPKKTDTQYF
length: 13; D: -; J: TRBJ2-1; V: TRBV12-5; size: many; DNA: TGTGCTAGTGAATTGGGGGGTAACAATGAGCAGTTCTTC; CDR3: CASELGGNNEQFF
length: 14; D: -; J: TRBJ2-7; V: TRBV10-3; size: many; DNA: TGTGCCATCAGTGAAGGTGCCACCACCTACGAGCAGTACTTC; CDR3: CAISEGATTYEQYF
length: 15; D: TRBD1; J: TRBJ2-1; V: TRBV7-3; size: once; DNA: TGTGCCAGCAGCTACGACAGGGAGAGCACAGATACGCAGTTCTTC; CDR3: CASSYDRESTDTQFF
length: 14; D: TRBD2; J: TRBJ2-4; V: TRBV6-1; size: -; DNA: TGTGCCAGCAGTTACAGCGGGGTGGAAAACATTCAGTACTTC; CDR3: CASSYSGVENIQYF
length: 15; D: TRBD2; J: TRBJ2-7; V: TRBV5-1; size: -; DNA: TGCGCCAGCAGTAATAGCGGGAGGTCTACCTACGAGCAGTACTTC; CDR3: CASSNSGRSTYEQYF
length: 14; D: TRBD2; J: TRBJ2-5; V: TRBV5-4; size: once; DNA: TGTGCCAGCAGCTCCGGGGGGGATCGGGAGACCCAGTACTTC; CDR3: CASSSGGDRETQYF
length: 12; D: TRBD1; J: TRBJ2-7; V: TRBV7-8; size: -; DNA: TGTGCCAGCAGCGCCGGACAGGGAGAGCAGTACTTC; CDR3: CASSAGQGEQYF
length: 14; D: -; J: TRBJ1-2; V: TRBV27; size: -; DNA: TGTGCCAGCAGTTTATCGACGAGGGGCTATGGCTACACCTTC; CDR3: CASSLSTRGYGYTF
length: 14; D: -; J: TRBJ1-2; V: TRBV28; size: many; DNA: TGTGCCAGCAGTTTACGGGATCTACCCAGGATACTCGCCTTC; CDR3: CASSLRDLPRILAF
length: 14; D: -; J: TRBJ2-3; V: TRBV28; size: -; DNA: TGTGCCAGCAGGTCCCCCTTGGGTACAGATACGCAGTATTTT; CDR3: CASRSPLGTDTQYF
length: 14; D: -; J: TRBJ2-7; V: TRBV12-3/TRBV12-4; size: once; DNA: TGTGCCAGCAGTGACCGGGACGGGGGCAATGAGCAGTACTTC; CDR3: CASSDRDGGNEQYF
length: 17; D: -; J: TRBJ2-6; V: TRBV13; size: once; DNA: TGTGCCAGCAGTCTAGGTACAGGGAGCCCTGGGGCCAACGTCCTGACTTTC; CDR3: CASSLGTGSPGANVLTF
length: 15; D: TRBD2; J: TRBJ2-1; V: TRBV7-4; size: -; DNA: TGTGCCAGCGTCCGATCTAGCGGGAGCTACAATGAGCAGTTCTTC; CDR3: CASVRSSGSYNEQFF
length: 14; D: TRBD1; J: TRBJ2-7; V: TRBV11-2; size: -; DNA: TGTGCCAGCAGCTCCGGGACAGGGAGCTACGAGCAGTACTTC; CDR3: CASSSGTGSYEQYF
length: 15; D: TRBD2; J: TRBJ2-1; V: TRBV7-2; size: many; DNA: TGTGCCAGCAGCTCCGTAGCGGGGGATTACAATGAGCAGTTCTTC; CDR3: CASSSVAGDYNEQFF
length: 15; D: -; J: TRBJ1-4; V: TRBV11-3; size: -; DNA: TGTGCCAGCAGCTCACAGGGAGGGAATACTGAAAAACTGTTTTTT; CDR3: CASSSQGGNTEKLFF
length: 15; D: TRBD2; J: TRBJ2-7; V: TRBV6-5; size: -; DNA: TGTGCCAGCAGTTATGCGGGAGGGGGATCCTACGAGCAGTACTTC; CDR3: CASSYAGGGSYEQYF
length: 16; D: TRBD1; J: TRBJ1-2; V: TRBV2; size: many; DNA: TGTGCCAGCAACCTAGGACAGGGGCCTGGTAACTATGGCTACACCTTC; CDR3: CASNLGQGPGNYGYTF
length: 17; D: -; J: TRBJ1-1; V: TRBV12-3/TRBV12-4; size: many; DNA: TGTGCCAGCATCCTTTTCGAACAGGGTAGCGGGGACACTGAAGCTTTCTTT; CDR3: CASILFEQGSGDTEAFF
length: 13; D: TRBD1; J: TRBJ2-7; V: TRBV12-3/TRBV12-4; size: many; DNA: TGTGCCAGCAGTCCAGGACAGGGGACACCCCTCCACTTC; CDR3: CASSPGQGTPLHF
length: 16; D: TRBD1; J: TRBJ2-1; V: TRBV7-9; size: -; DNA: TGTGCCAGCAGCTACCGGGGACAGAGGGGTTACAATGAGCAGTTCTTC; CDR3: CASSYRGQRGYNEQFF
length: 14; D: -; J: TRBJ1-2; V: TRBV19; size: few; DNA: TGTGCCAGTAGTATTCACAGACAAGCACCGGGCTACACCTTC; CDR3: CASSIHRQAPGYTF
length: 15; D: -; J: TRBJ2-5; V: TRBV2; size: -; DNA: TGTGCCAGCAGTGATTTTAAAGGGATGGACAATGAGCAGTACTTC; CDR3: CASSDFKGMDNEQYF
length: 15; D: -; J: TRBJ2-7; V: TRBV7-2; size: once; DNA: TGTGCCAGCAGCTTAGTGGGCGGGACAGCCTACGAGCAGTACTTC; CDR3: CASSLVGGTAYEQYF